What follows are 2 T cell receptor beta chains derived from one specimen sequenced in a study of T cell responses to AZD1222 COVID-19 vaccine (dated by TCRdb to about 2021). This sample's time point label indicates: about 28 days (+/-7) after the second vaccine dose. To prepare the library, the immunoSEQ multiplex PCR assay was applied. In TCRdb, the immuneACCESS table is reduced to in-frame sequences with V and J assigned. These tables do not hold every clone; where another copy was compared, an unresolved V gene accounts for under half, and the others remain unexplained. The sample includes 120,000 to 150,000 clones, with approximately 90% observed a single time. Roughly 1.5% of the sample goes to the ten largest clones. This sample comprised peripheral blood, obtained 28 days after the second AZD1222 dose. The receptors were sampled from an adult who received the AZD1222 COVID-19 vaccine.

V is TRBV7-9 and J is TRBJ2-3, with D tentatively TRBD1 or TRBD2 (5 bases each). The CDR3 is made up of 14 amino acids. V was pared by 2 bases and J by 3 bases, with 9 bases between. Germline lookup yields CDR1 SEHNR and CDR2 FQNEAQ (reference sequence). The CDR3, as DNA: TGTGCCAGCAGCTTATCGAGGGGAACAGATACGCAGTATTTT. Protein product: CASSLSRGTDTQYF.

The sample holds one count of this clone. The V and J genes are TRBV7-6 and TRBJ2-1; 9 bases agree with TRBD2. This CDR3 comprises 15 residues. Per the germline V gene, CDR1 is SGHVS and CDR2 is FNYEAQ. Trimming took 1 base from V and 8 from J; bases not matched to a gene: 6. The CDR3 region has the DNA TGTGCCAGCAGCTTAGACGTAGCGGGAGTAGATGAGCAGTTCTTC. Its translation is CASSLDVAGVDEQFF.